A selection of T cell receptor beta chains follows, all from one sample in a study of tumor-infiltrating lymphocytes in localized non-small cell lung cancer. The protocol was immunoSEQ multiplex PCR, while the TCRdb copy is restricted to in-frame clones and leaves out a portion. The data contain about 29,000 clones, 70% to 90% of them seen just once; the ten biggest clones take up around 2.1%. What was sequenced was lung tumor tissue. The receptors were gathered from a human donor with non-small cell lung cancer. CDR3s include the opening cysteine and the closing phenylalanine or tryptophan. D genes are given only for firm matches. Clone size is not always given. Where it is, it says once, few, many or a class for expanded clones.

>TRBD1|.|TRBV6-1|TRBJ2-3|13
TGTGCCAGCAGTGAACGGGACAGGGATACGCAGTATTTT
CASSERDRDTQYF
>TRBD2|.|TRBV7-2|TRBJ2-3|13
TGTGCCAGCAGCTTAGCCCTAGCGGGGGGCATGAGCTTT
CASSLALAGGMSF
>TRBD2|.|TRBV6-4|TRBJ2-3|14
TGTGCCAGCAGTGAGGGACTAGCGACAGATACGCAGTATTTT
CASSEGLATDTQYF
>.|.|TRBV30|TRBJ2-7|12
TGTTCCCTCAGGGGACGCTCCTACGAGCAGTACTTC
CSLRGRSYEQYF
>.|.|TRBV5-1|TRBJ1-2|15
TGCGCCAGCAGCTTGGCCGCGGAAGGGGGCTATGGCTACACCTTC
CASSLAAEGGYGYTF
>.|.|TRBV7-7|TRBJ2-7|15
TGTGCTAGCAGCCCAACGACAGCATCCAATCACGAGCAGTACTTC
CASSPTTASNHEQYF
>.|.|TRBV6-5|TRBJ2-1|14
TGTGCCAGCAGTTACTCGGGGGGGCGGAATGAGCAGTTCTTC
CASSYSGGRNEQFF
>.|.|TRBV9|TRBJ2-1|16
TGTGCCAGCAGCACGTCAGGGTACCCCTCCTACAATGAGCAGTTCTTC
CASSTSGYPSYNEQFF
>.|.|TRBV6-5|TRBJ1-4|15
TGTGCCAGCAGTCCCCTGGGCAGCCCAAATGAAAAACTGTTTTTT
CASSPLGSPNEKLFF
>TRBD1|.|TRBV6-1|TRBJ2-7|15
TGTGCCAGCAGTGCCAGACAGGGGGATTTCTACGAGCAGTACTTC
CASSARQGDFYEQYF
>.|.|TRBV10-3|TRBJ1-1|12
TGTGCCATCAGTGAGCTGGGTACTGAAGCTTTCTTT
CAISELGTEAFF
>.|.|TRBV9|TRBJ1-5|13
TGTGCCAGCAGCGTAGAGGGGCTTCAGCCCCAGCATTTT
CASSVEGLQPQHF
>.|.|TRBV5-6|TRBJ2-7|17
TGTGCCAGCAGCCCCGGGACCACGATCGGAAGCTCCTACGAGCAGTACTTC
CASSPGTTIGSSYEQYF
>TRBD2|.|TRBV5-1|TRBJ2-1|15
TGCGCCAGCAGCTTGGACCGACGGGGGGGCGGTGAGCAGTTCTTC
CASSLDRRGGGEQFF
>TRBD1|once|TRBV19|TRBJ1-1|16
TGTGCCAGTAGTACATTCCGGGACAGGGGGAACACTGAAGCTTTCTTT
CASSTFRDRGNTEAFF
>.|medium-sized|TRBV6-5|TRBJ2-3|15
TGTGCCAGCAGTAACCGGGACCTAAGGTCAGATACGCAGTATTTT
CASSNRDLRSDTQYF
>.|.|TRBV7-3|TRBJ2-3|15
TGTGCCAGCAGCACCCTGGGGGGCGGCACAGATACGCAGTATTTT
CASSTLGGGTDTQYF
>TRBD1|.|TRBV19|TRBJ1-6|18
TGTGCCAGTAGTATTTTACGAGCGGGACAGGCCTTTAATTCACCCCTCCACTTT
CASSILRAGQAFNSPLHF
>.|.|TRBV7-2|TRBJ2-5|16
TGTGCCAGCAGCTTAGAATGGGGGGTCCACCAAGAGACCCAGTACTTC
CASSLEWGVHQETQYF
>TRBD1|few|TRBV27|TRBJ2-7|16
TGTGCCAGCAGTGGGTGGGACAGTGACTTCTCCTACGAGCAGTACTTC
CASSGWDSDFSYEQYF
>TRBD1|.|TRBV25-1|TRBJ2-5|16
TGTGCCAGCAGTGAATACAGACAGGGCGCTCGAGAGACCCAGTACTTC
CASSEYRQGARETQYF
>TRBD2|.|TRBV30|TRBJ2-7|11
TGTGCCTGCCACCGGGAGGATCGGCAATACTTC
CACHREDRQYF
>TRBD1|.|TRBV4-1|TRBJ2-5|14
TGCGCCAGCAGCCGGACAGGGGTTTGGGAGACCCAGTACTTC
CASSRTGVWETQYF
>TRBD2|.|TRBV6-4|TRBJ2-3|14
TGTGCCAGCAGTGACGCGGGGGGCACAGATACGCAGTATTTT
CASSDAGGTDTQYF
>TRBD2|once|TRBV30|TRBJ2-3|13
TGTGCCTGGAGTGGCGGGGGGCCAGATACGCAGTATTTT
CAWSGGGPDTQYF
>.|once|TRBV5-4|TRBJ1-4|14
TGTGCCAGCAGCTTGGCAGGGAAGAGTGAAAAACTGTTTTTT
CASSLAGKSEKLFF
>.|.|TRBV5-5|TRBJ2-1|14
TGTGCCAGCAGCCTGGGGGATGGGCGCGAGGAGCAGTTCTTC
CASSLGDGREEQFF
>TRBD2|few|TRBV4-1|TRBJ2-5|17
TGCGCCAGCAGCCGAAGTAGAGCGGGGGGGCAGCAAGAGACCCAGTACTTC
CASSRSRAGGQQETQYF
>TRBD1|.|TRBV30|TRBJ1-5|14
TGTGCAACTGCAGCTGGGACAGGGTTTCAGCCCCAGCATTTT
CATAAGTGFQPQHF
>TRBD1|.|TRBV4-2|TRBJ2-2|14
TGTGCCAGCAGCCAAGAGGACAGGACCGGGGAGCTGTTTTTT
CASSQEDRTGELFF
>.|.|TRBV6-1|TRBJ1-1|13
TGTGCCAGCAGTGCGGGACAGAACACTGAAGCTTTCTTT
CASSAGQNTEAFF
>TRBD1|.|TRBV6-5|TRBJ1-2|12
TGTGCCAGCAGTACCGGACAGGACAGCTACACCTTC
CASSTGQDSYTF
>.|once|TRBV7-9|TRBJ1-1|14
TGTGCCAGCAGCTTAGGACAATCGAACACTGAAGCTTTCTTT
CASSLGQSNTEAFF
>.|.|TRBV5-1|TRBJ2-5|15
TGCGCCAGCACCGCTTCAGGAGGGGCTGACGAGACCCAGTACTTC
CASTASGGADETQYF
>.|.|TRBV18|TRBJ2-7|15
TGTGCCAGCTCACTATATCGGGATTCCAGGTACGAGCAGTACTTC
CASSLYRDSRYEQYF
>.|.|TRBV7-2|TRBJ1-2|17
TGTGCCAGCACCAGGGGCGGGGTCCCGTTAGTGGGTCATGGCTACACCTTC
CASTRGGVPLVGHGYTF